The 23 T cell receptor beta chains in this list originate from one sample, sequenced in a study of shared clonotypes between healthy human individuals. Some clones are missing from TCRdb's copy, which holds only in-frame ones; the method was immunoSEQ multiplex PCR. The table includes approximately 740,000 clones, 80% to 95% detected once. CD45RO-negative CD8 cells positively selected for CCR7 made up the naive population, which excluded terminally differentiated effector memory CD45RA+ cells. Sequencing was performed on naive CD8+ T cells sorted from blood. The receptors shown here come from a young man in good health.

The chain couples TRBV27 to TRBJ2-3; 8 nucleotides line up with TRBD1. The V segment lost 8 bases and the J segment 7 bases; nucleotides outside the gene matches: 11. Germline V gives CDR1 MNHEY, CDR2 SMNVEV (reference sequence). The CDR3 is 14 amino acids. CDR3 sequence: CASARQGYINTQYF. Here the CDR3 DNA reads TGTGCCAGCGCTAGACAGGGGTATATAAATACGCAGTATTTT.

This chain uses TRBV10-1 with TRBJ2-3, with 8 bases fitting TRBD2. The CDR3 contains 14 residues. Germline V gene sequence: CDR1 WNHNN, CDR2 SYGVQD (reference sequence). Unmatched junction bases numbered 2, after V lost 4 bases and J lost 2 bases. CDR3 sequence (DNA): TGCGCCAGCAGTGTAGCGGGACCCACAGATACGCAGTATTTT. This sequence encodes CASSVAGPTDTQYF.

The chain carries TRBV19 and TRBJ1-5, with TRBD1 matching 8 bases. V lost 4 bases to trimming and J lost 9 bases; unmatched junction nucleotides: 5. CDR3 length equals 13 residues. Germline V gives CDR1 LNHDA, CDR2 SQIVND (reference sequence). This chain's CDR3 is CASSSSGGWPQHF. The CDR3 region has the DNA TGTGCCAGTAGTAGCTCAGGGGGCTGGCCCCAGCATTTT.

V is TRBV27 and J is TRBJ2-1; no clear D. The CDR3 length is 13 residues. V lost 6 bases to trimming and J lost 8 bases, with 14 bases between them. Germline V gene lookup returns CDR1 MNHEY and CDR2 SMNVEV (reference sequence). CDR3 protein: CASSLYVDDEQFF. Written as DNA, the CDR3 is TGTGCCAGCAGCCTGTACGTAGACGATGAGCAGTTCTTC.

CDR3 protein: CASGSSGNTIYF. The CDR3, as DNA: TGTGCCAGCGGTTCTTCTGGAAACACCATATATTTT. V usage is TRBV9 and J usage is TRBJ1-3; D unresolved. This CDR3 has 12 residues. V was clipped by 7 bases and J by 1 base, with 6 bases between them. Germline CDR1 and CDR2: SGDLS and YYNGEE.

J is TRBJ2-5 and V is TRBV11-1; tentative D call: TRBD2 (6 bases). CDR3 size: 14 residues. Germline-derived CDR1 and CDR2 are SGHAT and FQDESV (reference sequence). Trimming took off 3 bases at V and 2 bases at J, with 10 bases between the two ends. Here the CDR3 reads CASSFPAGQETQYF. Here the CDR3 DNA reads TGTGCCAGCAGCTTCCCGGCGGGACAAGAGACCCAGTACTTC.

The chain couples TRBV4-2 to TRBJ2-2; D not resolved. V dropped 1 base and J dropped 0 bases, with 15 bases sitting between them. Germline values: CDR1 LGHNA, CDR2 YNFKEQ. The CDR3 extends over 18 amino acids. CDR3 residues: CASSQGVGGYANTGELFF. In DNA form, the CDR3 reads TGTGCCAGCAGCCAAGGCGTGGGCGGCTATGCGAACACCGGGGAGCTGTTTTTT.

This sequence joins TRBV7-9 and TRBJ2-7, with D possibly being TRBD1 (5 bases). This CDR3 has 12 residues. Germline lookup yields CDR1 SEHNR and CDR2 FQNEAQ (reference sequence). The V and J ends lost 4 bases and 4 bases respectively, with 8 bases between them. The CDR3 loop is CASSSQDYEQYF. The CDR3 DNA follows: TGTGCCAGCAGCTCACAGGATTACGAGCAGTACTTC.

The genes are TRBV11-2 and TRBJ2-3; D unresolved. The CDR3 totals 17 residues. Germline CDR1 SGHAT, CDR2 FQNNGV. The germline V and J ends were trimmed by 0 bases and 1 base, with 14 bases remaining between them. Here the CDR3 reads CASSLEVTPYGTDTQYF. The CDR3 nucleotides are TGTGCCAGCAGCTTAGAGGTAACCCCCTACGGCACAGATACGCAGTATTTT. The whole variable domain, remainder taken from reference TRBV11-2 and TRBJ2-3, is EAGVAQSPRYKIIEKRQSVAFWCNPISGHATLYWYQQILGQGPKLLIQFQNNGVVDDSQLPKDRFSAERLKGVDSTLKIQPAKLEDSAVYLCASSLEVTPYGTDTQYFGPGTRLTVL.

In this sample, this clone turned up many times. The chain joins TRBV6-4 to TRBJ2-2; D may be TRBD1 (5 bases). V lost 6 bases, J lost 1 base, and 6 bases lay in between. The CDR3 contains 13 residues. The germline gives CDR1 MRHNA, CDR2 SNTAGT. CDR3 protein: CASRDKNTGELFF. The CDR3 region has the DNA TGTGCCAGCAGGGACAAGAACACCGGGGAGCTGTTTTTT.

The V call is TRBV4-3, the J call TRBJ2-3; the D gene is possibly TRBD2 (5 bases). The V end was cut by 0 bases, the J end by 4 bases, with 14 bases between. Germline assignment: CDR1 LGHNA and CDR2 YSLEER. This CDR3 is built from 16 residues. The CDR3: CASSQDWAGAADTQYF. Written as DNA, the CDR3 is TGCGCCAGCAGCCAAGATTGGGCAGGAGCGGCAGATACGCAGTATTTT.

About this clone itself: The sample contains more than one DNA sequence encoding this CDR3. This chain joins TRBV2 and TRBJ2-3; 7 bases line up with TRBD1. This CDR3 has 11 amino acids. The V segment lost 6 bases and the J segment 6 bases; nucleotides outside the gene matches: 0. Germline assignment: CDR1 SNHLY and CDR2 FYNNEI. The chain's CDR3 is CASSRGDTQYF. The CDR3 region has the DNA TGTGCCAGCAGCAGGGGGGATACGCAGTATTTT.

The chain is built from TRBV15 and TRBJ2-7; D ambiguous. Germline CDR1 is LNHNV and CDR2 is YYDKDF (reference sequence). V lost 5 bases and J 2 bases, leaving 19 bases between the germline ends. The CDR3 totals 16 residues. As DNA, the CDR3 is TGTGCCACCAGCTCCCAAGACGACGTCTCAACCTACGAGCAGTACTTC. Translating gives CATSSQDDVSTYEQYF.

This sequence joins TRBV19 and TRBJ2-1; TRBD2 matches at 11 bases. Germline V gene lookup returns CDR1 LNHDA and CDR2 SQIVND (reference sequence). Trimming at V came to 3 bases and at J to 4 bases, leaving 2 bases not matched to a gene. CDR3 length equals 15 residues. This chain's CDR3 is CASSMGTSGYNEQFF. The DNA of the CDR3 is TGTGCCAGTAGTATGGGGACTAGCGGTTACAATGAGCAGTTCTTC.

The rearrangement uses TRBV6-5 and TRBJ1-1; 7 positions agree with TRBD1. Germline CDR1 MNHEY, CDR2 SVGAGI. CDR3 length equals 16 residues. V dropped 2 bases and J dropped 4; count of bases not matched to a gene: 10. The chain's CDR3 is CASSYDRVVGGTEAFF. The CDR3 DNA follows: TGTGCCAGCAGTTACGACAGGGTTGTTGGAGGCACTGAAGCTTTCTTT.

V and J are TRBV27 and TRBJ2-7; maybe TRBD2 (6 bases). The V end lost 6 bases, the J end lost 5 bases, and 17 bases lay between the germline ends. The CDR3 sequence is 14 residues long. Looked up from germline, CDR1 is MNHEY and CDR2 is SMNVEV (reference sequence). Here the CDR3 reads CASRRSGPGDEQYF. The CDR3 nucleotides are TGTGCCAGCAGGCGTTCGGGCCCGGGAGACGAGCAGTACTTC.

This sequence joins TRBV7-6 and TRBJ2-1; 7 nucleotides align to TRBD2. The germline gives CDR1 SGHVS, CDR2 FNYEAQ. The junction had 13 bases not matched to a gene; V was cut back by 2 bases and J by 6 bases. This CDR3 has 17 residues. The CDR3 reads CASSLRATSEIPNEQFF. Written as DNA, the CDR3 is TGTGCCAGCAGCTTACGAGCTACTAGCGAAATTCCCAATGAGCAGTTCTTC. Full variable domain (outside the CDR3, taken from reference TRBV7-6 and TRBJ2-1): GAGVSQSPRYKVTKRGQDVALRCDPISGHVSLYWYRQALGQGPEFLTYFNYEAQQDKSGLPNDRFSAERPEGSISTLTIQRTEQRDSAMYRCASSLRATSEIPNEQFFGPGTRLTVL.

This sequence joins TRBV5-8 and TRBJ2-7, with no clear D. In germline, CDR1 is SGHTS, CDR2 YDEGEE. The CDR3 spans 13 residues. Trimming took off 5 bases at V and 2 bases at J, with 11 bases between the two ends. In DNA, the CDR3 is TGTGCCAGCAGTCTGGACGGCCCCTACGAGCAGTACTTC. It yields the protein CASSLDGPYEQYF.

CDR3 residues: CASSSGLAGEGGFNEQFF. The CDR3 coding sequence is TGTGCCAGCAGTTCTGGACTAGCGGGAGAAGGGGGATTCAATGAGCAGTTCTTC. V gene TRBV5-6 combines with J gene TRBJ2-1; TRBD2 matches at 13 bases. V trimming: 5 bases; J trimming: 6 bases; junction bases outside the gene matches: 14. In germline, CDR1 is SGHDT, CDR2 YYEEEE. The CDR3 is made up of 18 amino acids.

The chain couples TRBV6-5 to TRBJ1-2; 9 bases agree with TRBD1. This CDR3 is 13 amino acids long. Germline CDR1 is MNHEY and CDR2 is SVGAGI. The V gene end was trimmed by 0 bases and the J gene end by 7 bases; junction bases not matched to a gene: 0. CDR3 sequence: CASSYSDRGGYTF. The DNA for the CDR3 is TGTGCCAGCAGTTACTCGGACAGGGGTGGCTACACCTTC.

Details on this clone: The sample carries other DNA sequences with the same CDR3. The chain has TRBV19 and TRBJ2-7; D possibly corresponds to TRBD2 (5 bases). Germline CDR1 and CDR2: LNHDA and SQIVND (reference sequence). This CDR3 spans 14 amino acids. V shed 4 bases and J shed 0 bases, with 10 bases lying between them. The CDR3 nucleotides read TGTGCCAGTAGTAGGAGCGGATCCTCCTACGAGCAGTACTTC. It codes for CASSRSGSSYEQYF. The complete variable domain, with remaining parts taken from reference TRBV19 and TRBJ2-7, reads DGGITQSPKYLFRKEGQNVTLSCEQNLNHDAMYWYRQDPGQGLRLIYYSQIVNDFQKGDIAEGYSVSREKKESFPLTVTSAQKNPTAFYLCASSRSGSSYEQYFGPGTRLTVT.

The chain joins TRBV7-9 to TRBJ2-2, with a weak D call TRBD1 (6 bases). Germline loops: CDR1 SEHNR, CDR2 FQNEAQ (reference sequence). The CDR3 consists of 14 residues. The V and J ends lost 2 bases and 8 bases respectively, with 12 bases between them. DNA of the CDR3: TGTGCCAGCAGCTTACCCACAGGGAGAGGGGAGCTGTTTTTT. It encodes CASSLPTGRGELFF.

This chain joins TRBV4-1 and TRBJ1-2, with TRBD1 matching 7 bases. V lost 4 bases and J lost 2; bases outside the gene matches: 7. The V gene's germline CDR1 is MGHRA and CDR2 YSYEKL. The CDR3 has 15 residues. The CDR3 DNA reads as TGCGCCAGCAGCCTACGGGACAGTGCCAACTATGGCTACACCTTC. Translated: CASSLRDSANYGYTF.